One and the same sample provided the 24 T cell receptor beta chains below, sequenced in a study of cytomegalovirus exposure and HLA in healthy donors. Amplification used 60 Vbeta primers and 13 Jbeta primers. Using immunoSEQ multiplex PCR, the repertoire was profiled, and TCRdb retains in-frame clones only, with some absent. The data hold around 140,000 clones, with 70% to 80% observed a single time. Sequences were obtained from PBMCs. Every receptor here comes from a woman aged 55-70 years in good health and CMV-seropositive.

This clone is a singleton in its sample. The chain combines TRBV5-1 with TRBJ2-5; tentatively, D is TRBD1 (5 bases). Germline V lookup: CDR1 SGHRS, CDR2 YFSETQ. V lost 0 bases, J lost 5 bases, and 14 bases lay in between. The CDR3 runs 15 residues. The CDR3 loop reads CASSLGGSSWETQYF. The CDR3 DNA sequence: TGCGCCAGCAGCTTGGGGGGCAGTTCGTGGGAGACCCAGTACTTC.

The CDR3 DNA reads as TGTGCCAGCAGGGGGACAGGATCTAATGAAAAACTGTTTTTT. Translating gives CASRGTGSNEKLFF. This chain connects TRBV6-5 to TRBJ1-4; 8 nucleotides match TRBD1. The trim removed 6 bases at V and 3 bases at J, leaving 3 bases unmatched. CDR1 is MNHEY, CDR2 SVGAGI, per germline. The CDR3 sequence is 14 residues long.

This clone has a handful of counts. One end of the junction does not line up with germline, which may come from a read error. V gene TRBV14 combines with J gene TRBJ1-1; D gene unclear. This CDR3 spans 11 amino acids. Germline CDR1 reads SGHDN; CDR2 reads FVKESK. This CDR3 is CASSRAGTPIF. In DNA, the CDR3 is TGTGCCAGCAGCCGGGCCGGTACCCCCATTTTT.

This chain joins TRBV6-1 and TRBJ2-1; 10 positions agree with TRBD2. Losses at the gene ends were 1 base for V and 7 bases for J; bases not matched to a gene: 10. Germline CDR1 and CDR2: MNHNS and SASEGT. The CDR3 runs to 17 residues. In DNA form, the CDR3 reads TGTGCCAGCAGTGAAGGGGAGGCTAGCGGGAGTATAAATGAGCAGTTCTTC. It yields the protein CASSEGEASGSINEQFF.

This clone was counted only a few times. V usage is TRBV2 and J usage is TRBJ2-1, with 7 bases that match TRBD2. The V gene end was trimmed by 0 bases and the J gene end by 4 bases; junction bases not matched to a gene: 6. Germline CDR1 is SNHLY and CDR2 is FYNNEI. CDR3 length: 16 residues. The CDR3 DNA reads as TGTGCCAGCAGTGAAGCGCCTAGCGGAAAATACAATGAGCAGTTCTTC. Protein sequence: CASSEAPSGKYNEQFF.

This chain uses TRBV6-6 with TRBJ1-2; unclear D gene. V gave up 5 bases and J gave up 8 bases, with 12 bases separating them. The CDR3 extends over 12 amino acids. Germline loops: CDR1 MNHNY, CDR2 SVGAGI (reference sequence). The CDR3 region is CASSKRREGYTF. Here the CDR3 DNA reads TGTGCCAGCAGTAAACGAAGAGAAGGCTACACCTTC.

Of note for this clone: This specimen includes other DNA sequences encoding the same CDR3. CDR3 nucleotide sequence: TGCGCCAGCAGCTTGGTTCTAGCGGGCTACAATGAGCAGTTCTTC. Translated, it gives CASSLVLAGYNEQFF. The chain has TRBV5-1 and TRBJ2-1; TRBD2 matches at 8 bases. V lost 0 bases, J lost 3 bases, and 2 bases stayed unmatched. The CDR3 has 15 residues. From germline, CDR1 is SGHRS and CDR2 YFSETQ.

In the case of this clone: The sample carries other DNA sequences with the same CDR3. The gene calls are TRBV18 and TRBJ1-5; no clear D. The germline V gene encodes CDR1 KGHSH and CDR2 LQKENI. Trimming left V 0 bases short and J 1 base short, with 7 bases between. The CDR3 length is 15 residues. CDR3 in amino acids: CASSPPGLSNQPQHF. CDR3 DNA: TGTGCCAGCTCACCACCAGGACTAAGCAATCAGCCCCAGCATTTT.

This clone came up a few times. The chain is built from TRBV4-1 and TRBJ2-1, with 7 nucleotides matching TRBD2. Germline trimming cut 4 bases from V and 2 bases from J; bases unmatched to any gene: 8. The CDR3 is 16 residues long. Germline lookup yields CDR1 MGHRA and CDR2 YSYEKL. CDR3 nucleotide sequence: TGCGCCAGCAGCCCCCACGCTAGCGGCGCCTACAATGAGCAGTTCTTC. This encodes CASSPHASGAYNEQFF.

The chain joins TRBV6-1 to TRBJ1-2; D unclear. Trimming stripped 3 bases from V and 2 bases from J, with 10 bases between. Germline loops: CDR1 MNHNS, CDR2 SASEGT. This CDR3 contains 14 residues. The CDR3 loop is CASSDGGSNYGYTF. The CDR3 region has the DNA TGTGCCAGCAGTGACGGAGGGTCCAACTATGGCTACACCTTC.

This clone was recorded once. The chain couples TRBV28 to TRBJ1-3, with TRBD1 identical over 9 bases. The V and J ends lost 3 bases and 6 bases, in that order; junction bases with no gene match: 3. Germline lookup yields CDR1 MDHEN and CDR2 SYDVKM. This CDR3 is 14 amino acids long. In DNA form, the CDR3 reads TGTGCCAGCAGTTTCACAGGGGGCGAAAACACCATATATTTT. Protein: CASSFTGGENTIYF.

This rearrangement joins TRBV5-8 to TRBJ2-2; D is ambiguous. This CDR3 has 12 amino acids. V lost 1 base and J 8 bases, leaving 6 bases between the germline ends. CDR1 SGHTS and CDR2 YDEGEE come from the germline V gene. DNA for the CDR3: TGTGCCAGCAGCTTGCTCGTGGGGGAGCTGTTTTTT. Translating gives CASSLLVGELFF. Full variable domain (missing parts from reference TRBV5-8 and TRBJ2-2): EAGVTQSPTHLIKTRGQQATLRCSPISGHTSVYWYQQALGLGLQFLLWYDEGEERNRGNFPPRFSGRQFPNYSSELNVNALELEDSALYLCASSLLVGELFFGEGSRLTVL.

The table lists this clone with a few counts. The J gene is TRBJ2-1, the V gene TRBV5-1; tentatively, D is TRBD1 (5 bases). The CDR3 runs 16 residues. Germline V CDR1 and CDR2: SGHRS, YFSETQ. The V gene lost 1 base and the J gene lost 4 bases, with 15 bases spanning the gap. CDR3 sequence (DNA): TGCGCCAGCAGCTTGCGATTTGCGACAGCTTACAATGAGCAGTTCTTC. It is translated as CASSLRFATAYNEQFF.

The rearrangement joins TRBV9 to TRBJ2-1; perhaps TRBD2 as D (5 bases). V shed 2 bases and J shed 0 bases, with 9 bases lying between them. The CDR3 is 15 amino acids. Per germline, CDR1 SGDLS and CDR2 YYNGEE. The CDR3 region is CASSVGGFSYNEQFF. The DNA for the CDR3 is TGTGCCAGCAGCGTCGGCGGGTTCTCCTACAATGAGCAGTTCTTC.

The CDR3 DNA reads TGTGCCAGCAGCCACTTAGCGGGAGGGAATTACGAGCAGTACTTC. It specifies CASSHLAGGNYEQYF. The V gene is TRBV4-2, the J gene TRBJ2-7; 11 bases are shared with TRBD2. Germline V gives CDR1 LGHNA, CDR2 YNFKEQ. Trimming took 3 bases from V and 4 from J; bases not matched to a gene: 5. This CDR3 comprises 15 residues.

This clone was recorded a few times. The chain couples TRBV7-2 to TRBJ1-5; D might be TRBD1 (6 bases). Trimming pared 5 bases from V and 2 bases from J, leaving 13 bases between. Germline CDR1 reads SGHTA; CDR2 reads FQGNSA. CDR3 size: 15 residues. Written as DNA, the CDR3 is TGTGCCAGCAGCCTCGAGGCAGGGGGCAATCAGCCCCAGCATTTT. Encoded protein: CASSLEAGGNQPQHF.

The V and J genes are TRBV7-9 and TRBJ2-1; the match to TRBD1 covers 7 bases. V lost 5 bases to trimming and J lost 0 bases; unmatched junction nucleotides: 10. Germline loops: CDR1 SEHNR, CDR2 FQNEAQ (reference sequence). The CDR3 totals 17 residues. CDR3: CASSPYRGPVSYNEQFF. The CDR3 bases are TGTGCCAGCAGCCCTTACAGGGGACCTGTCTCCTACAATGAGCAGTTCTTC.

The rearrangement links TRBV5-1 to TRBJ2-3, with a tentative D call TRBD1 (7 bases). Germline V lookup: CDR1 SGHRS, CDR2 YFSETQ. The CDR3 covers 14 residues. The V gene lost 0 bases and the J gene lost 5 bases, with 10 bases spanning the gap. The DNA for the CDR3 is TGCGCCAGCAGCTTGGTTCAGGGGGGAGATACGCAGTATTTT. Translating gives CASSLVQGGDTQYF.

The J gene is TRBJ1-5, the V gene TRBV28; a weak D match, TRBD1 (5 bases). The CDR3 sequence is 17 residues long. V lost 5 bases and J 4 bases, leaving 21 bases between the germline ends. Per the germline V gene, CDR1 is MDHEN and CDR2 is SYDVKM. The CDR3 here is CASSPGGGTFRNQPQHF. CDR3 nucleotide sequence: TGTGCCAGCAGTCCTGGGGGGGGAACCTTTCGGAATCAGCCCCAGCATTTT. The variable domain in full, with the rest retrieved from reference TRBV28 and TRBJ1-5, is DVKVTQSSRYLVKRTGEKVFLECVQDMDHENMFWYRQDPGLGLRLIYFSYDVKMKEKGDIPEGYSVSREKKERFSLILESASTNQTSMYLCASSPGGGTFRNQPQHFGDGTRLSIL.

The rearrangement links TRBV29-1 to TRBJ2-7; possible D gene TRBD1, 5 bases. V dropped 4 bases and J dropped 2 bases, with 9 bases sitting between them. CDR1 is SQVTM and CDR2 is ANQGSEA in the germline V gene. The CDR3 contains 12 residues. The CDR3 is CSVGDSTYEQYF. The CDR3 nucleotides are TGCAGCGTTGGAGACAGTACCTACGAGCAGTACTTC.

The chain couples TRBV11-2 to TRBJ2-4; the match to TRBD2 covers 13 bases. CDR1 and CDR2 from the germline V gene are SGHAT and FQNNGV. After removal of 5 bases from V and 7 bases from J, the junction contained 5 bases not matched to a gene. The CDR3 extends over 15 amino acids. The CDR3 DNA reads as TGTGCCAGCAGCACTAGCGGGAGGGTGGGGAACATTCAGTACTTC. Protein product: CASSTSGRVGNIQYF.

The chain couples TRBV10-1 to TRBJ1-1; TRBD1 matches at 8 bases. V dropped 3 bases and J dropped 6; count of bases not matched to a gene: 9. Germline V gene data show CDR1 as WNHNN and CDR2 as SYGVQD (reference sequence). The CDR3 sequence is 15 residues long. As DNA, the CDR3 is TGCGCCAGCAGTGAAATGTCAGGGGGCTTCGCTGAAGCTTTCTTT. This sequence encodes CASSEMSGGFAEAFF.

The chain employs TRBV28 and TRBJ2-2; 12 bases fit TRBD2. The CDR3 runs to 17 residues. The V and J ends lost 5 bases and 5 bases, in that order; junction bases with no gene match: 9. CDR1 and CDR2 from the germline V gene are MDHEN and SYDVKM. Written as DNA, the CDR3 is TGTGCCAGCAGTCTAAGACTAGCGGGAGTCGGGACCGGGGAGCTGTTTTTT. It translates to CASSLRLAGVGTGELFF.

This clone was recorded once. The rearrangement joins TRBV28 to TRBJ2-1, with 14 bases aligning to TRBD2. Germline CDR1 reads MDHEN; CDR2 reads SYDVKM. The CDR3 has 16 amino acids. Unmatched junction bases numbered 5, after V lost 2 bases and J lost 8 bases. The CDR3 here is CASSLDGLAGGDEQFF. In nucleotides, the CDR3 is TGTGCCAGCAGTTTAGACGGACTAGCGGGGGGTGATGAGCAGTTCTTC.